This T cell receptor (beta chain) was found in a study of T-cell memory formation after mild COVID-19 (dated by TCRdb to the early 2020s). Study-level background: Most TCR sequence clusters were specific to one of the two donors. In a couple of donors, T-cell clones that expanded and contracted after mild COVID-19 were followed by sequencing TCRalpha and TCRbeta repertoires longitudinally. Two young, previously healthy adult volunteers made up the cohort, one male and one female. Results the study describes overall, beyond this receptor: Contracting CD4+ clones turned up mainly in the CM and EM memory subsets, whereas EMRA was where CD8+ clones were enriched. From day 15 to 85, contracting clones showed balanced CD4/CD8 phenotypes, whereas a second wave of clones that expanded from day 15 to 37 leaned towards CD4+. Only a couple of mild cases were covered by the study, and larger cohorts that include severe cases with pre-infection samples were considered necessary. The detection of some responding clones in pre-infection memory suggests that pre-existing cross-reactive memory T cells joined the SARS-CoV-2 response. Whether the second-wave clones peaking on day 37 were SARS-CoV-2 specific was not confirmed.

Ficoll-Paque density gradient centrifugation was the method used to isolate PBMCs. This clonotype was observed many times. Its antigen specificity is not known. No per-base quality is available; no much larger clone lies one base away. Reads for this sample came from an Illumina NovaSeq 6000. TCRalpha and TCRbeta cDNA libraries were constructed by 5'RACE with constant-segment primers, with sample barcodes and unique molecular identifiers being introduced. Trizol reagent was used to extract RNA from every sample. Amplification of the libraries took two PCR steps, and the second step added a second sample barcode plus Illumina TruSeq adapters. The libraries were sequenced on an Illumina NovaSeq using 2 x 150 bp paired-end reads. In the original analysis: Demultiplexing of reads and collapsing into UMI-guided consensus sequences were performed with migec v1.2.7. Using mixcr v2.1.11, UMI consensuses were aligned to TRA and TRB V and J templates and then assembled into clonotypes. Clonotypes were classified as expanded or contracted when called significant by both edgeR and NoisET, with noise models trained on biological replicates. For edgeR calls, the cutoffs were a false discovery rate-adjusted p below 0.01 and a log2 fold-change threshold of 1. As an exploratory analysis of dynamics, PCA with hierarchical clustering was applied to max-normalized trajectories of the 1000 most abundant clonotypes. Each responding clone was given a CD4 or CD8 phenotype based on the CD4+ and CD8+ repertoires, which had been sequenced separately. The public reads were reprocessed in TCRdb via fastp at Q25 and MiXCR, keeping in-frame beta chains. A single entry per CDR3 protein holds the most common genes and DNA from its merged rows. The V and J calls were not made by the authors but by TCRdb's processing. A total of about 350,000 distinct CDR3 sequences appear in this sample, approximately 13% of them only once. The top ten hold about 20% of the sample.

V ends up 5 bases short and J 1 base short, with an unmatched junction base count of 4. The CDR3 has 15 amino acids, counting the end cysteine and phenylalanine. The retained sequence is limited to the CDR3, 45 bases, with the frame set at the first base. Via the germline V gene, CDR1 is MGHRA and CDR2 YSYEKL. The sample consisted of PBMCs or a T cell subset sorted from them (not recorded which). This TCR was recovered from a man aged 18 to 29 who had mild COVID-19 (a few samples of this study predate the infection). The sample titles of this study are shuffled in the database, so cell type and time point are left out; the donor was told from shared clones. The chain employs TRBV4-1 and TRBJ2-3; the junction holds 9 bases that match TRBD2. The CDR3 region reads CASSGSGGRTDTQYF. The DNA reads TGCGCCAGCAGCGGGAGCGGGGGGCGCACAGATACGCAGTATTTT.